Shown below are 4 T cell receptor beta chains from a single sample sequenced in a study of vaccination and CD4 T cells after COVID-19. The Oncomine TCR Beta short-read assay sequenced DNA from cultured CD4+ T cells. TCRdb passed the PCR reads through MiXCR, listing each CDR3 protein once. The sample lists some 10,000 distinct CDR3 sequences; around 46% were seen once. Treatment meaning: approximately 11-day PBMC culture with coronavirus spike peptide pools or control peptides (ViraFEST assay). These receptors are not linked to any known antigen. The sequenced material came from CD4+ T cells from blood, cultured in vitro. The source of these receptors is a human donor who had recovered from COVID-19.

The CDR3, as DNA: TGTGCCAGCAGCTTACTCTCAACACAGACCCAGTACTTC. Translation: CASSLLSTQTQYF. This rearrangement joins TRBV11-2 to TRBJ2-5; D is undetermined. The V gene's germline CDR1 is SGHAT and CDR2 FQNNGV. This CDR3 is built from 13 residues. V dropped 2 bases and J dropped 6 bases, with 10 bases sitting between them.

The rearrangement links TRBV6-5 to TRBJ2-7, with 10 bases identical to TRBD1. Trimming cost V 4 bases and J 2 bases; bases outside gene matches: 5. The CDR3 covers 15 residues. The V gene's germline CDR1 is MNHEY and CDR2 SVGAGI. CDR3 nucleotides: TGTGCCAGCAGTTTCGACAGGGGGCTCACCTACGAGCAGTACTTC. This sequence encodes CASSFDRGLTYEQYF.

V gene TRBV12-3 or TRBV12-4 combines with J gene TRBJ2-7, with D maybe TRBD1 (5 bases). Trimming pared 3 bases from V and 2 bases from J, leaving 8 bases between. The CDR3 loop spans 13 amino acids. In DNA form, the CDR3 reads TGTGCCAGCAGTTTTAACAGGCCCTACGAGCAGTACTTC. It is translated as CASSFNRPYEQYF.

V gene TRBV20-1 combines with J gene TRBJ1-1; no clear D. V was shortened by 3 bases and J by 0 bases, with 11 bases between the two germline ends. Germline V gene data show CDR1 as DFQATT and CDR2 as SNEGSKA (reference sequence). CDR3 length equals 14 residues. The CDR3 DNA follows: TGCAGTGCTAGGGTAGCGGGCCTGAACACTGAAGCTTTCTTT. As protein: CSARVAGLNTEAFF.